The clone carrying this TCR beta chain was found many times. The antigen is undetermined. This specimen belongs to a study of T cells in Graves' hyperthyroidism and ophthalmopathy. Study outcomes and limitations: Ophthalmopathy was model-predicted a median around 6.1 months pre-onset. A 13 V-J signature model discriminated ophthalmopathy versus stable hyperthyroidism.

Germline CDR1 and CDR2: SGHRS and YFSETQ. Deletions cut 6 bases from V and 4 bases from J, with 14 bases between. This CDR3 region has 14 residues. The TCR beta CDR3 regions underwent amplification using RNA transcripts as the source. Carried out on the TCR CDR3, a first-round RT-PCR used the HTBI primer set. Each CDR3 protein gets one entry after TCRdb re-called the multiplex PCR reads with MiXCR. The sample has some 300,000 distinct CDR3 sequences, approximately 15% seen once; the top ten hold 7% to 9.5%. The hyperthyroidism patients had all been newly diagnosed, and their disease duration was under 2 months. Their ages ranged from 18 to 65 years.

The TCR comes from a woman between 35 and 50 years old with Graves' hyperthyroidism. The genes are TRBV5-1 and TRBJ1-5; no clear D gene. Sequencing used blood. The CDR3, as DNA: TGCGCCAGCAACGTTTCATGGGGAAATCAGCCCCAGCATTTT. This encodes CASNVSWGNQPQHF.